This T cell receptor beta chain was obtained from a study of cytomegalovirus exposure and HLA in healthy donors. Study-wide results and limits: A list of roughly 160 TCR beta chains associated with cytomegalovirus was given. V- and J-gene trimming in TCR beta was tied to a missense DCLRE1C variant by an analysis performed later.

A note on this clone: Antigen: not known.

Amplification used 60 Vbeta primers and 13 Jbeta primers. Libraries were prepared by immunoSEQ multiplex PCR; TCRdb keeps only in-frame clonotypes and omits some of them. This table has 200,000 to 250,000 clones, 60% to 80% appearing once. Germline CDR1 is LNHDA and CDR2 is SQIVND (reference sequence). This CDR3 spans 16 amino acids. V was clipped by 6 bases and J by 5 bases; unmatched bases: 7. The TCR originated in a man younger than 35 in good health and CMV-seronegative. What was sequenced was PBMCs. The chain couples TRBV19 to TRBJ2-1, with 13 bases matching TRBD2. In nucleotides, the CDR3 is TGTGCCAGTAGAGTGAAGACTAGCGGGGGGAACAATGAGCAGTTCTTC. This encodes CASRVKTSGGNNEQFF.